Listed below are T cell receptor beta chains from one sample, sequenced in a study of T cell changes during pregnancy in multiple sclerosis. Using immunoSEQ multiplex PCR, the repertoire was profiled, and TCRdb retains in-frame clones only, with some absent. In the table there are approximately 58,000 clones, about 92% of which are singletons. The specimen comprised CD4+ T cells from peripheral blood mononuclear cells, sampled after pregnancy. The receptors stem from a female donor in good health, enrolled as a control in a pregnancy study. Each CDR3 is given without its conserved first and last residue. Fields, in order: J gene, V gene, CDR3 protein.

>TRBJ2-5|TRBV7-9
ASSPDRKQETQY
>TRBJ2-7|TRBV6-6
ASSRGQAYEQY
>TRBJ1-1|TRBV27
ASSPYGGENTEAF
>TRBJ2-3|TRBV10-3
AIRPAGTETSTDTQY
>TRBJ1-1|TRBV7-9
ASSLGDRVTEAF
>TRBJ1-6|TRBV20-1
SAGSPLH
>TRBJ1-1|TRBV5-1
ASSLDGRREAF
>TRBJ1-3|TRBV9
ASSPWTGQGNTIY
>TRBJ2-7|TRBV6-1
ASSEGTGFREQY
>TRBJ2-3|TRBV19
ASSGDRGRTDTQY
>TRBJ1-6|TRBV7-2
ASSHPTGHNSPLH
>TRBJ1-5|TRBV28
ASSLSQKNRWYGQVNQPQH
>TRBJ2-1|TRBV11-2
ASSLEETGGQF
>TRBJ1-2|TRBV14
ASSPGFRYGYT
>TRBJ2-5|TRBV9
ASARGGLAAKETQY
>TRBJ1-1|TRBV7-2
ASSFTAAGNTEAF
>TRBJ2-5|TRBV9
ASSVSTGTSGEETQY
>TRBJ1-1|TRBV4-1
ASSQDTNRGTEAF
>TRBJ2-2|TRBV5-1
ASSLEARGNGELF
>TRBJ1-2|TRBV7-9
ASSLGAAGYT
>TRBJ1-2|TRBV2
ATKNDLAYGYT
>TRBJ2-1|TRBV7-3
ASSFTSGGGNEQF
>TRBJ2-1|TRBV20-1
SANGAEQF
>TRBJ2-5|TRBV9
ASSVAASGGVETQY
>TRBJ2-7|TRBV6-1
ASSTRTGTYEQY